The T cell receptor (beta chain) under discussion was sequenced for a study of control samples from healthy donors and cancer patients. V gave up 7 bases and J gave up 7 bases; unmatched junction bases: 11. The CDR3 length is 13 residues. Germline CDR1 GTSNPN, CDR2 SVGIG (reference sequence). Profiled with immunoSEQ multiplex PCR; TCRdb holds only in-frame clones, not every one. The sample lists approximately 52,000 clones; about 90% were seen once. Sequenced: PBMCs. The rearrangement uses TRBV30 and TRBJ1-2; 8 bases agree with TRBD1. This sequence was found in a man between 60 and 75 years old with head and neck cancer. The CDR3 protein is CASETGAAAGYTF. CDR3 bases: TGTGCCTCCGAGACAGGGGCCGCCGCTGGCTACACCTTC.